Listed below are T cell receptor beta chains from one sample, sequenced in a study of blood T cell repertoires in COVID-19. Here immunoSEQ multiplex PCR was the method, and the copy in TCRdb shows in-frame clones only, minus some. Here the sample spans 70,000 to 80,000 clones, roughly 87% being singletons. Sample: peripheral blood. These receptors originate from a man in his fifties with acute or convalescent COVID-19. Each CDR3 is given with its conserved first and last residue. D genes are given only for firm matches. Clone size is shown for a subset of rows, as once, few, many or a class of expanded clone.

J gene,D gene,clone size,V gene,CDR3 DNA,CDR3 protein
TRBJ2-7,.,.,TRBV4-1,TGCGCCAGCAGCCTGGGGCCCGCCTACGAGCAGTACTTC,CASSLGPAYEQYF
TRBJ1-1,.,.,TRBV30,TGTGCCTGGATTAGGGGATGGAGCACTGAAGCTTTCTTT,CAWIRGWSTEAFF
TRBJ2-3,.,once,TRBV5-4,TGTGCCAGCAGCCATGGGGGGTATCTCGGGACAGATACGCAGTATTTT,CASSHGGYLGTDTQYF
TRBJ2-7,.,.,TRBV27,TGTGCCAGCAGTTTAATCAGGGGAAACGAGCAGTACTTC,CASSLIRGNEQYF
TRBJ2-7,TRBD1,.,TRBV5-6,TGTGCCAGCAGCTCCGGGACAGGGAACTACGAGCAGTACTTC,CASSSGTGNYEQYF
TRBJ1-2,TRBD1,.,TRBV18,TGTGCCAGCTCACTAACCACGTCGACAGGGTATGGCTACACCTTC,CASSLTTSTGYGYTF
TRBJ2-7,.,.,TRBV6-2/TRBV6-3,TGTGCCAGCAGTTACCCGTCATCCGGACATAACTCCTGGGAGCAGTACTTC,CASSYPSSGHNSWEQYF
TRBJ1-2,.,.,TRBV5-8,TGTGCCAGCACCCGAAAGAAAACTTATGGCTACACCTTC,CASTRKKTYGYTF
TRBJ1-4,TRBD1,.,TRBV19,TGTGCCAGTACGCGGTTCGGGACAGGCCTGAATGAAAAACTGTTTTTT,CASTRFGTGLNEKLFF
TRBJ1-2,.,.,TRBV19,TGTGCCAGTAGTACACGCCAGGGACAATCTAACTATGGCTACACCTTC,CASSTRQGQSNYGYTF
TRBJ2-7,TRBD2,.,TRBV7-2,TGTGCCAGCAGCCCCTTTAGCGGGGGGGCCGTGTACGAGCAGTACTTC,CASSPFSGGAVYEQYF
TRBJ2-3,.,.,TRBV7-2,TGTGCCAGCAGCTTAGAGGGCAGGGGATTTACTAGCACAGATACGCAGTATTTT,CASSLEGRGFTSTDTQYF
TRBJ1-2,.,.,TRBV5-6,TGTGCCAGCAGCTTGACGAGTATTGGCTACACCTTC,CASSLTSIGYTF
TRBJ2-7,TRBD1,once,TRBV15,TGTGCCACCAGCGCGAGGGAGGACAGGGGCACCCACGAGCAGTACTTC,CATSAREDRGTHEQYF
TRBJ2-5,TRBD1,.,TRBV28,TGTGCCAGCAGTACACAGGGGCTTGGGGAGACCCAGTACTTC,CASSTQGLGETQYF
TRBJ1-1,.,.,TRBV4-2,TGTGCCAGCAGCCAAGATACTAGCGGGGGGCCGAACACTGAAGCTTTCTTT,CASSQDTSGGPNTEAFF
TRBJ1-1,TRBD1,once,TRBV7-3,TGTGCCAGCAGCCTCATGGGGACAGCGAACACTGAAGCTTTCTTT,CASSLMGTANTEAFF
TRBJ2-3,TRBD2,.,TRBV19,TGTGCCAGTGGGACTAGCGCTTCAGATACGCAGTATTTT,CASGTSASDTQYF
TRBJ1-5,TRBD1,.,TRBV18,TGTGCCAGCTCACCTCGGACAGGTAATAATCAGCCCCAGCATTTT,CASSPRTGNNQPQHF
TRBJ2-1,TRBD2,.,TRBV7-3,TGTGCCAGCAGCTTAAGGGCTAGCGGGGGGTACAATGAGCAGTTCTTC,CASSLRASGGYNEQFF
TRBJ1-6,.,few,TRBV7-6,TGTGCCAGCAGCTCTGCGGACGGCGGGGGTTCACCCCTCCACTTT,CASSSADGGGSPLHF
TRBJ2-5,.,.,TRBV9,TGTGCCAGCAGCGTAGGAGGTTGGCAAGAGACCCAGTACTTC,CASSVGGWQETQYF
TRBJ2-1,.,.,TRBV28,TGTGCCAGCAGCCGGGACTCCGGTGGTGAGCAGTTCTTC,CASSRDSGGEQFF
TRBJ2-1,TRBD2,once,TRBV9,TGTGCCAGCAGCGGGTACAGCGGGATGTACAATGAGCAGTTCTTC,CASSGYSGMYNEQFF
TRBJ1-1,.,.,TRBV7-9,TGTGCCAGCAGACGGGATTTAGGAAACACTGAAGCTTTCTTT,CASRRDLGNTEAFF